The clone carrying this T cell receptor (beta chain) was picked up many times. Its antigen is still unknown. The data were obtained in a study of T-cell memory formation after mild COVID-19. Whole-study findings and limits: Among contracting clones, CD4+ were mainly CM/EM and CD8+ enriched in EMRA. Later expanders leaned CD4+, whereas clones that contracted between day 15 and 85 were balanced CD4/CD8.

The ends were cut back, 1 base at V and 6 bases at J, with 15 bases in the middle. The CDR3 is 15 residues long. From germline, CDR1 is LNHNV and CDR2 YYDKDF (reference sequence). TCRdb re-called the 5' RACE reads through MiXCR, storing one row per CDR3 protein. Of under 35,000 distinct CDR3 sequences in the sample, 15% to 20% were seen once. The receptor's source is an adult who had mild COVID-19 (a few samples of this study predate the infection). Cell type and time point are not known. Sequences were obtained from PBMCs or a T cell subset sorted from them (not recorded which). The chain has TRBV15 and TRBJ1-2; D is unclear. CDR3: CATSRGISSSHGYTF. CDR3 sequence (DNA): TGTGCCACCAGCAGAGGCATTTCCTCCTCGCATGGCTACACCTTC.